A single sample gave rise to the 30 T cell receptor beta chains below, sequenced in a study of technical replicates of blood from a handful of donors. Some clones are missing from TCRdb's copy, which holds only in-frame ones; the method was immunoSEQ multiplex PCR. Of 90,000 to 100,000 clones in the sample, roughly 95% were seen once. Sequenced input: T cells isolated from PBMCs. The source is a human donor in good health.

This clone was recorded only once. The genes are TRBV7-9 and TRBJ2-7; D might be TRBD2 (5 bases). The CDR3 sequence is 13 residues long. Germline CDR1 SEHNR, CDR2 FQNEAQ (reference sequence). V lost 5 bases, J lost 1 base, and 9 bases lay in between. CDR3 DNA: TGTGCCAGCAGCGATACTAGTTCCTACGAGCAGTACTTC. Its translation is CASSDTSSYEQYF.

The CDR3 sequence: CASSLMRTPAGETQYF. Written as DNA, the CDR3 is TGCGCCAGCAGCCTCATGAGGACACCAGCAGGAGAGACCCAGTACTTC. The chain couples TRBV5-1 to TRBJ2-5; D possibly corresponds to TRBD1 (5 bases). The CDR3 consists of 16 residues. V shed 4 bases and J shed 4 bases, with 20 bases lying between them. Germline CDR1 SGHRS, CDR2 YFSETQ.

This chain joins TRBV14 and TRBJ2-3; 10 bases agree with TRBD2. Germline CDR1 is SGHDN and CDR2 is FVKESK. V lost 4 bases to trimming and J lost 3 bases; unmatched junction nucleotides: 4. The CDR3 totals 15 residues. CDR3 in amino acids: CASSRNSGGTDTQYF. The CDR3 DNA reads TGTGCCAGCAGCCGAAATAGCGGGGGGACAGATACGCAGTATTTT.

The chain uses TRBV19 and TRBJ2-1, with 10 bases aligning to TRBD2. Germline V gene data show CDR1 as LNHDA and CDR2 as SQIVND (reference sequence). Germline trimming cut 5 bases from V and 7 bases from J; bases unmatched to any gene: 11. This CDR3 contains 16 residues. The CDR3 is CASSFTEAGGRNEQFF. The CDR3 coding sequence is TGTGCCAGTAGTTTCACCGAAGCGGGGGGGCGGAATGAGCAGTTCTTC.

The rearrangement uses TRBV21-1 and TRBJ1-5; no DNA check was done on the table's D call, TRBD1. TRBV21-1 is marked as a pseudogene. The length of the CDR3 is 16 residues. Here the CDR3 reads CASSKTGQCQYQPQHF. The CDR3, as DNA: TGTGCCAGCAGCAAAACGGGACAGTGCCAATATCAGCCCCAGCATTTT.

The V gene is TRBV9, the J gene TRBJ1-4; D perhaps matches TRBD1 (6 bases). In germline, CDR1 is SGDLS, CDR2 YYNGEE. The V gene lost 3 bases and the J gene lost 4 bases, with 10 bases spanning the gap. This CDR3 contains 14 residues. CDR3 sequence: CASSEQGYNEKLFF. The CDR3 coding sequence is TGTGCCAGCAGCGAACAGGGTTATAATGAAAAACTGTTTTTT.

The chain combines TRBV29-1 with TRBJ1-4, with no clear D. The V gene's germline CDR1 is SQVTM and CDR2 ANQGSEA. Trimming took off 4 bases at V and 4 bases at J, with 13 bases between the two ends. The CDR3 length is 14 residues. DNA for the CDR3: TGCAGCGTTGGCGGTGGTGGTCTTAATGAAAAACTGTTTTTT. As protein: CSVGGGGLNEKLFF.

The J gene is TRBJ2-3, the V gene TRBV2, with D possibly TRBD2 on 6 matching bases. The CDR3 is 15 amino acids. Trimming shortened V by 1 base and J by 1 base, and 9 bases separated the two germline ends. Germline lookup yields CDR1 SNHLY and CDR2 FYNNEI. In DNA form, the CDR3 reads TGTGCCAGCAGTGAAGGGGACTTCCGCACAGATACGCAGTATTTT. Amino acids: CASSEGDFRTDTQYF.

This rearrangement joins TRBV5-1 to TRBJ2-1; tentatively, D is TRBD1 (7 bases). CDR3 length equals 19 residues. Trimming left V 4 bases short and J 5 bases short, with 28 bases between. Germline V CDR1 and CDR2: SGHRS, YFSETQ. The CDR3, as DNA: TGCGCCAGCAGCCGGTTCACGCTAGGGGGCGGGACGGAAGACAATGAGCAGTTCTTC. Protein product: CASSRFTLGGGTEDNEQFF.

The chain is built from TRBV11-2 and TRBJ2-7, with D possibly being TRBD2 (6 bases). With 2 bases removed from V and 0 bases from J, the gap between germline ends came to 8 bases. The CDR3 is 14 amino acids. Germline-derived CDR1 and CDR2 are SGHAT and FQNNGV. The CDR3 protein is CASSLRGYSYEQYF. The CDR3 DNA follows: TGTGCCAGCAGCTTACGGGGGTACTCCTACGAGCAGTACTTC.

The gene calls are TRBV6-5 and TRBJ1-6, with D unresolved. The CDR3 has 16 residues. V was clipped by 0 bases and J by 9 bases, with 15 bases between them. The germline CDR1 and CDR2 sequences are MNHEY and SVGAGI. This CDR3 is CASSYSRFPSGSPLHF. The CDR3 bases are TGTGCCAGCAGTTACTCGCGATTTCCTTCGGGTTCACCCCTCCACTTT.

This clone has a handful of counts. The junction does not match germline at one end; this may be a read error. The chain has TRBV28 and TRBJ2-7; TRBD2 matches 10 bases. Germline V gene sequence: CDR1 MDHEN, CDR2 SYDVKM. The CDR3 extends over 11 amino acids. DNA for the CDR3: TGTGCCAGCAGACTAGCGGGGCGGACCGACTTC. Protein sequence: CASRLAGRTDF. Filled out from reference TRBV28 and TRBJ2-7, the complete variable domain reads DVKVTQSSRYLVKRTGEKVFLECVQDMDHENMFWYRQDPGLGLRLIYFSYDVKMKEKGDIPEGYSVSREKKERFSLILESASTNQTSMYLCASRLAGRTDFGPGTRLTVT.

The rearrangement uses TRBV10-2 and TRBJ2-7, with 9 positions matching TRBD1. This CDR3 spans 13 amino acids. With V trimmed by 9 bases and J by 4 bases, 7 bases remained unmatched. Germline CDR1 and CDR2: WSHSY and SAAADI. CDR3 residues: CARGQGNPYEQYF. The CDR3, as DNA: TGCGCCAGGGGACAGGGTAATCCATACGAGCAGTACTTC.

This chain connects TRBV7-6 to TRBJ2-5, with TRBD2 matching 12 bases. Germline V gives CDR1 SGHVS, CDR2 FNYEAQ. V shed 2 bases and J 5 bases; nucleotides not matched to a gene: 12. The CDR3 consists of 18 residues. The CDR3 region has the DNA TGTGCCAGCAGCTTAAATCTCGGGGGGCTAGCGGGAGGGGAGACCCAGTACTTC. Its translation: CASSLNLGGLAGGETQYF.

The rearrangement joins TRBV11-2 to TRBJ2-5; 7 bases are a match to TRBD1. V trimming: 5 bases; J trimming: 1 base; junction bases outside the gene matches: 7. The germline V gene encodes CDR1 SGHAT and CDR2 FQNNGV. This CDR3 comprises 15 residues. CDR3 region: CASSHLYRGQETQYF. In DNA, the CDR3 is TGTGCCAGCAGCCATTTATACAGGGGCCAAGAGACCCAGTACTTC. The variable domain in full, completed from reference TRBV11-2 and TRBJ2-5, reads EAGVAQSPRYKIIEKRQSVAFWCNPISGHATLYWYQQILGQGPKLLIQFQNNGVVDDSQLPKDRFSAERLKGVDSTLKIQPAKLEDSAVYLCASSHLYRGQETQYFGPGTRLLVL.

The rearrangement joins TRBV2 to TRBJ1-1; 7 positions agree with TRBD1. This CDR3 is 15 amino acids long. J lost 5 bases, V lost 2 bases, and 8 bases had no gene match. Germline V gene lookup returns CDR1 SNHLY and CDR2 FYNNEI. The DNA for the CDR3 is TGTGCCAGCAGTGAATTCGGACCACAGGGGACTGAAGCTTTCTTT. Encoded protein: CASSEFGPQGTEAFF.

J is TRBJ2-7 and V is TRBV5-1; 7 bases fit TRBD1. Germline CDR1 is SGHRS and CDR2 is YFSETQ. Germline trimming cut 2 bases from V and 2 bases from J; bases unmatched to any gene: 1. This CDR3 has 13 residues. The CDR3 region is CASSFGQAYEQYF. The CDR3 DNA sequence: TGCGCCAGCAGCTTTGGACAGGCCTACGAGCAGTACTTC.

This clone was recorded once. The gene calls are TRBV27 and TRBJ2-2; the D gene is possibly TRBD2 (7 bases). The V gene lost 2 bases and the J gene lost 7 bases, with 17 bases spanning the gap. The CDR3 is 16 residues long. From germline, CDR1 is MNHEY and CDR2 SMNVEV (reference sequence). The CDR3: CASSLSGGRGIGELFF. The CDR3 DNA reads TGTGCCAGCAGTTTAAGTGGAGGGAGGGGGATCGGGGAGCTGTTTTTT.

The chain joins TRBV5-6 to TRBJ1-1; 7 bases map to TRBD1. The germline V gene encodes CDR1 SGHDT and CDR2 YYEEEE. This CDR3 has 13 residues. V trimming: 2 bases; J trimming: 5 bases; junction bases outside the gene matches: 3. CDR3: CASSFWTGTEAFF. In DNA form, the CDR3 reads TGTGCCAGCAGCTTCTGGACAGGAACTGAAGCTTTCTTT.

The chain couples TRBV27 to TRBJ2-3, with TRBD1 matching 9 bases. V lost 5 bases and J lost 2; bases outside the gene matches: 17. This CDR3 region has 19 residues. Germline V gives CDR1 MNHEY, CDR2 SMNVEV (reference sequence). CDR3 protein: CASSPQGTGTGRFTDTQYF. CDR3 bases: TGTGCCAGCAGTCCCCAAGGGACCGGGACAGGGAGATTCACAGATACGCAGTATTTT.

The chain recombines TRBV7-9 with TRBJ2-3; TRBD2 aligns across 13 bases. Germline trimming cut 5 bases from V and 4 bases from J; bases unmatched to any gene: 15. CDR1 and CDR2 from the germline V gene are SEHNR and FQNEAQ (reference sequence). The length of the CDR3 is 19 residues. The CDR3: CASSPLSGLAGSSADTQYF. DNA for the CDR3: TGTGCCAGCAGCCCTCTGTCGGGACTAGCGGGAAGCAGTGCAGATACGCAGTATTTT.

The sample holds a few counts of this clone. The chain joins TRBV9 to TRBJ1-5, with D possibly being TRBD1 (5 bases). Germline values: CDR1 SGDLS, CDR2 YYNGEE. There are 14 residues in the CDR3. Trimming shortened V by 0 bases and J by 1 base, and 5 bases separated the two germline ends. In DNA, the CDR3 is TGTGCCAGCAGCGTAGCAGGGAGCAATCAGCCCCAGCATTTT. It translates to CASSVAGSNQPQHF.

V and J are TRBV6-1 and TRBJ1-6; 8 nucleotides line up with TRBD1. CDR3 length: 17 amino acids. Trimming removed 0 bases from V and 6 bases from J; junction bases left unmatched: 7. Germline values: CDR1 MNHNS, CDR2 SASEGT. The CDR3 coding sequence is TGTGCCAGCAGTGAAGCGCTAGGAGACAGGGGTAATTCACCCCTCCACTTT. Amino acids: CASSEALGDRGNSPLHF.

The rearrangement joins TRBV14 to TRBJ2-3; 9 bases agree with TRBD1. From germline, CDR1 is SGHDN and CDR2 FVKESK. With 5 bases clipped from V and 4 bases from J, the junction kept 16 bases outside the gene matches. The CDR3 is made up of 18 amino acids. The CDR3 is CASSFQNRDRVIADTQYF. As DNA, the CDR3 is TGTGCCAGCAGCTTTCAAAACCGGGACAGGGTTATTGCAGATACGCAGTATTTT.

The V and J genes are TRBV6-5 and TRBJ2-5; TRBD1 matches 7 bases. The CDR3 has 15 amino acids. Germline values: CDR1 MNHEY, CDR2 SVGAGI. J lost 5 bases, V lost 0 bases, and 6 bases had no gene match. The DNA of the CDR3 is TGTGCCAGCAGTTACTCACAGGGGCGGAGGGAGACCCAGTACTTC. Translated: CASSYSQGRRETQYF.

J is TRBJ2-3 and V is TRBV5-4; tentatively, D is TRBD1 (5 bases). This CDR3 comprises 14 residues. CDR1 SGHNT and CDR2 YYREEE come from the germline V gene (reference sequence). V lost 3 bases and J 4 bases, leaving 12 bases between the germline ends. The CDR3 DNA sequence: TGTGCCAGCAGCTATCTCGACAGAGCAGATACGCAGTATTTT. Translating it yields CASSYLDRADTQYF.

The chain joins TRBV28 to TRBJ2-7; possible D gene TRBD1, 6 bases. The CDR3 is 14 amino acids. Germline V lookup: CDR1 MDHEN, CDR2 SYDVKM. V lost 4 bases, J lost 3 bases, and 13 bases lay in between. CDR3 in DNA: TGTGCCAGCAGTTCCCCGGGACAACTCTACGAGCAGTACTTC. This encodes CASSSPGQLYEQYF.

The CDR3 DNA follows: TGTGCCAGCAGCTTGCCGAGCGGGGGGGCCGATACGCAGTATTTT. Amino acid sequence: CASSLPSGGADTQYF. The J gene is TRBJ2-3, the V gene TRBV5-4; TRBD2 agrees at 10 bases. CDR1 and CDR2 (germline): SGHNT, YYREEE (reference sequence). The CDR3 has 15 amino acids. V shed 1 base, J shed 6 bases, and the junction held 5 bases outside the gene matches.

The V gene is TRBV5-1, the J gene TRBJ2-1, with 8 nucleotides matching TRBD1. The CDR3 has 15 amino acids. J gave up 4 bases and V 3 bases, and 6 bases lay outside the gene matches. The germline CDR1 and CDR2 sequences are SGHRS and YFSETQ. The CDR3 nucleotides read TGCGCCAGCAGCTCCGGGGGACAGGAATACAATGAGCAGTTCTTC. This sequence encodes CASSSGGQEYNEQFF.

The rearrangement links TRBV14 to TRBJ2-3, with TRBD2 identical over 9 bases. This CDR3 has 19 amino acids. V dropped 4 bases and J dropped 2; count of bases not matched to a gene: 16. The V gene's germline CDR1 is SGHDN and CDR2 FVKESK. The CDR3 bases are TGTGCCAGCAGCCCCCCCGGCGGGAGGGCCCGGAGGGACACAGATACGCAGTATTTT. It is translated as CASSPPGGRARRDTDTQYF.